The source of this T cell receptor (beta chain) is a study of CD8 T cells in ankylosing spondylitis. A quantitative 5'-RACE method, one with molecular barcodes, was used to make TCR beta libraries. TCRdb redid the calling of the 5' RACE reads with MiXCR, one entry per CDR3 protein. The data hold under 950,000 distinct CDR3 sequences, with 15% to 20% observed a single time. Regarding the study as a whole: Some motif variants were previously reported in reactive arthritis synovial fluid and blood. For ankylosing spondylitis blood, a TCR beta motif of roughly 8 highly homologous variants appeared characteristic. The authors reported significant enrichment of disease-linked clones in matched ankylosing spondylitis synovial fluid. Disease-linked clones were found to be CD8+ and relatively rare in peripheral blood.

Details on this clonotype: What it binds is not known.

Germline V gene lookup returns CDR1 MNHEY and CDR2 SVGAGI. Germline trimming cut 0 bases from V and 4 bases from J; bases unmatched to any gene: 11. The CDR3 length is 19 residues. The sample comprised blood, either unsorted or a sorted T cell fraction (not recorded which). This sequence joins TRBV6-5 and TRBJ2-1; 11 bases match TRBD2. The source of this sequence is a male donor with ankylosing spondylitis. CDR3 protein: CASSYSVLAGGDIYNEQFF. The CDR3 DNA reads as TGTGCCAGCAGTTACTCTGTTCTAGCGGGGGGCGACATTTACAATGAGCAGTTCTTC.